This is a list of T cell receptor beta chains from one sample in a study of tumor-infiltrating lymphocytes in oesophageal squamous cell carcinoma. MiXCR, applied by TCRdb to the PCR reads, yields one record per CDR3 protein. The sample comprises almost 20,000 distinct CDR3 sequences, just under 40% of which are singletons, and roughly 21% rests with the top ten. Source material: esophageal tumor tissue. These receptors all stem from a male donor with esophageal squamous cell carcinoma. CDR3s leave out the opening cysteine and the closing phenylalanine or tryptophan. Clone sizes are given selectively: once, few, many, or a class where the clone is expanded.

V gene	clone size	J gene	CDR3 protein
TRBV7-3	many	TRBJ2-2	ASSPEGGISGELF
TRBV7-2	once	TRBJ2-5	ASSPGGGYAV
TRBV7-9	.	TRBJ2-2	ASSLALTGEPF
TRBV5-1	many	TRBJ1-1	ASSVDRATEAF
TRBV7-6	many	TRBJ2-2	ASSPPPGPGELF
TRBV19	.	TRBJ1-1	ASGTLSSNTEAF
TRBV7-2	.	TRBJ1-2	ASSVQGGYGYT
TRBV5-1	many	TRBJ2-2	ASSGTGARTGELF
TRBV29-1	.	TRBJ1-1	SVVRTEAF
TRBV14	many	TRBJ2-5	ASSDIGRSRETQY
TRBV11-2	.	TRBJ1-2	ASSLTQSHDYGYT
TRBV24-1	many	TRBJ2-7	ATSDSTPGRYYNEQY
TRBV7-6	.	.	ASSSQTGQGSYEQY
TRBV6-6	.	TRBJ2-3	ASSYSILQGRDTQY
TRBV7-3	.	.	ASSLPPTSGGVEQF
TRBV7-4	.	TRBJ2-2	ASSSESTGELF
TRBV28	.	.	ASNSGGNYNEQF
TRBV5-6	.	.	ANSLGQGSNEQY
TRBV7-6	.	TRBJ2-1	ASSLAGGLEGEQF
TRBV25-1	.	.	ASSEYRLGSADTQF
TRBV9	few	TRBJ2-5	ASSGAGFNNEQY
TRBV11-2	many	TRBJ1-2	ASSLALGRDGYT
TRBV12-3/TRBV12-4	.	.	ASSKGKTQY
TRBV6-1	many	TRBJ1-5	ASSEALGQPQH
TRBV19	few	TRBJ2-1	ASSIVSGRASSYNEQF
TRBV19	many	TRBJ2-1	ASSLVGLQTYNEQF
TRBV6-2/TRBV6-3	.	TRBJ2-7	ASSYSRLGQGVYEQY
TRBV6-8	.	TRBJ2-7	ASSNSYEQY
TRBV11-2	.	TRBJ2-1	ASSPVGALSYNEQF
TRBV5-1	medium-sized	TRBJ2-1	ASSLALVDEQF
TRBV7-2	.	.	ASSSTYNEQF
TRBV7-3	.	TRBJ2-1	ASSTSGTSGSNSYEQF
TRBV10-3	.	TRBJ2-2	AISEGSHATGELF
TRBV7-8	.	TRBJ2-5	ASGGGTKETQY
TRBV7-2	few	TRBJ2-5	ASSVQGQETQY
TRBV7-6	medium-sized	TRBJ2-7	ASSLVPGYEQY
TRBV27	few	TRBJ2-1	ASNRLAGYNEQF
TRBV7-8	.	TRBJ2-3	ASSLRGLAGADTQY
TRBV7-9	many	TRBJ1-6	ASSLGATAGTLH
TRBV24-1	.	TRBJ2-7	ATSGEDRTREQY
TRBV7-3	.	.	ASSLTASGRAGQF
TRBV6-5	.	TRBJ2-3	ASSYGPVITDTQY
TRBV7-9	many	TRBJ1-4	ASSLRQGENEKLF